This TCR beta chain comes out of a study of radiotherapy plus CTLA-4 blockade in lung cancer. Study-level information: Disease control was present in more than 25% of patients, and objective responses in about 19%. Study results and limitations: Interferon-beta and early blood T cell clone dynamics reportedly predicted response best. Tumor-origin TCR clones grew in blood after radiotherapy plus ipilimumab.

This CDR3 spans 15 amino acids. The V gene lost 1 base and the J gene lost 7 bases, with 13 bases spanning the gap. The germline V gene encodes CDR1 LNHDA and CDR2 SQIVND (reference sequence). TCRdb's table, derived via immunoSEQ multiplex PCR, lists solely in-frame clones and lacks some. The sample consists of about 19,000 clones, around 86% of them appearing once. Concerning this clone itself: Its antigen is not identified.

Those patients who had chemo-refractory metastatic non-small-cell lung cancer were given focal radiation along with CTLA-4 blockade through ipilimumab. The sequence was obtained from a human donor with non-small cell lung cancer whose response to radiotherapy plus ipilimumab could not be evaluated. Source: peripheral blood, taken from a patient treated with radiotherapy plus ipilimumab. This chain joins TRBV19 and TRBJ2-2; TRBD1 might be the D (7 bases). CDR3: CASSIGAGGGGELFF. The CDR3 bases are TGTGCCAGTAGTATAGGTGCAGGGGGAGGCGGGGAGCTGTTTTTT.